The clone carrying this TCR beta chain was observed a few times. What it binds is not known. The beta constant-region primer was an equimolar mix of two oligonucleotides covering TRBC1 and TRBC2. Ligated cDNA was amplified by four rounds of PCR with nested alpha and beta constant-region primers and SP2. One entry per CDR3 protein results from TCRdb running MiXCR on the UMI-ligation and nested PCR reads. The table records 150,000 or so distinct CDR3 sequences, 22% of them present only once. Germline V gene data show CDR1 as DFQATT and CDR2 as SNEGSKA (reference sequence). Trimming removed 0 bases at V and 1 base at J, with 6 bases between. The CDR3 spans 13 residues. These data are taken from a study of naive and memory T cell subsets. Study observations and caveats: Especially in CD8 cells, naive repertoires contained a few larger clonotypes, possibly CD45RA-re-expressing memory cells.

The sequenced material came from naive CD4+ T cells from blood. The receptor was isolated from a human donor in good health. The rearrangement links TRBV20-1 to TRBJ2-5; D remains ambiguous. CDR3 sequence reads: CSARDGGQETQYF. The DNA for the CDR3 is TGCAGTGCTAGAGATGGCGGCCAAGAGACCCAGTACTTC.